This TCR beta chain is from a study of T cell responses to AZD1222 COVID-19 vaccine (dated by TCRdb to the early 2020s). For the wider study: TCR sequencing was performed for fewer than 250 trial participants, of whom approximately 200 were given two doses of AZD1222 and 26 were given two doses of MenACWY control vaccine. Trial participants were enrolled by age into subgroups of 18-55, 56-69 and 70-plus years, and about 150, 27 and 61 TCR-sequenced participants, respectively, were included in these subgroups.

A remark on this clone: What antigen it recognizes has not been identified. Base qualities are not recorded, but no much larger clone differs from it by a single base.

The CDR3 regions of human TCRbeta chains were subjected to immunosequencing. The authors' pipeline ran thus. TCRs in the repertoires were matched against a reference library of SARS-CoV-2-specific TCRs that had been generated with the MIRA antigen-specificity platform. Breadth meant the fraction of unique TCRs that were SARS-CoV-2-associated, whereas depth meant the fraction of total T cells that were SARS-CoV-2-associated. Using the MIRA data, each spike-specific TCR was mapped to the spike region that the TCR reacts to and placed in a CD4 or CD8 class. Log10-transformed breadth and depth values were compared by one-way ANOVA with Sidak's multiple comparisons tests. TCRdb took this table from immuneACCESS and kept in-frame rearrangements with V and J called. Such tables lack part of the clones; where checked against another copy, unresolved V genes explain under half of the gap, and the rest is unexplained. Clonal size and the V and J genes are those of that table, whereas D and trimming came from the DNA. This sample lists over 150,000 clones; roughly 88% were detected once. The ten most abundant clones make up approximately 4.3% of the sample.

Sequences SGHRS (CDR1) and YFSETQ (CDR2) are obtained from the germline V gene. V is cut back by 3 bases and J by 7 bases, with 10 bases in the junction unmatched. Measured from the cysteine to the phenylalanine, the CDR3 is 15 residues long. Left in the record is the CDR3 DNA by itself, 45 bases read in frame from the first base. The time point label of this sample denotes: about 28 days (+/-7) after the second vaccine dose. Because spike-specific TCR depth and breadth did not differ between the two schedules, AZD1222 recipients who got a second dose at roughly 4 weeks were pooled with those who got a second dose at roughly 12 weeks. The vaccinee samples were drawn from two UK trials, COV001 and COV002, one of which was a single-blind randomized controlled phase 2/3 trial testing AZD1222 (ChAdOx1 nCoV-19) in healthy adults. For TCRbeta chain sequencing, PBMC samples were collected from trial participants at day 0 and at day 28 after the second dose.

Study-wide findings and limitations: Because no day 14 peak-response samples were available, the repertoires could be characterized only after the peak T cell response. The 56-69-year group was small, and its depth increase did not reach significance, likely because of low power. After two AZD1222 doses, spike-specific TCR breadth and depth were significantly higher than at day 0 and than in MenACWY recipients. Participants were mostly white British, with more females than males. The authors suggested clonal diversity may have been underestimated. Nearly half of unique spike-specific TCRs reportedly recognized epitopes outside regions mutated in the B.1.351 and B.1.1.7 variants. Vaccine-associated CD4 TCRs spanned the whole spike protein, with dominant responses in regions 160-218 and 743-854. Conclusions about previously exposed vaccinees were limited because only 5 or 6 AZD1222 recipients were SARS-CoV-2 seropositive at baseline.

The V and J genes are TRBV5-1 and TRBJ2-1; 7 bases in the middle match TRBD1. Sequencing used peripheral blood, obtained 28 days after the second AZD1222 dose. This TCR derives from an adult who received the AZD1222 COVID-19 vaccine. Here the CDR3 is given as CASSSDRPEYNEQFF. At the DNA level, the sequence is TGCGCCAGCAGCTCGGACAGGCCTGAGTATAATGAGCAGTTCTTC.